This T cell receptor beta chain was recovered during a study of control samples from healthy donors and cancer patients. This table comes from immunoSEQ multiplex PCR, and its TCRdb copy is limited to in-frame clones, with some not included. The sample lists approximately 100,000 clones, 70% to 90% occurring once. This CDR3 region has 15 residues. V was cut by 2 bases and J by 1 base, with 11 bases left in between. Germline V lookup: CDR1 KGHSH, CDR2 LQKENI. The receptor's source is a woman aged 40 to 50 in good health. The chain uses TRBV18 and TRBJ1-2; weak D call: TRBD1 (5 bases). Sequences were obtained from blood. CDR3 bases: TGTGCCAGCTCACCATCGGACACCCTTAACTATGGCTACACCTTC. Encoded protein: CASSPSDTLNYGYTF.